Detailed here is one T cell receptor (beta chain). What this receptor recognizes is not known. Gene names, together with germline sequences, are murine for this receptor. The CDR3 end falls 4 residues outside the read, so it is completed with the germline J gene. The method was the immunoSEQ multiplex PCR assay. For TCR sequencing, RNA was extracted from every sample and reverse transcribed into cDNA to serve as template. SuperScript III was used for first-strand cDNA synthesis, primed with a 2:1 mix of oligo-dT and random hexamers. Amplification bias was assessed with a synthetic immune receptor repertoire, and residual bias was removed computationally. Libraries were sequenced on Illumina HiSeq using 60 bp reads that covered the CDR3 and were read from J toward V. The study's processing was this. Raw reads were preprocessed for error removal, and CDR3 was defined according to IMGT conventions as running from the conserved cysteine to phenylalanine. To get clonality, Shannon entropy was normalized by log2 of the number of productive unique TCRs and the result was subtracted from 1. Whether each scalp clone was CD4 or CD8 was inferred by checking scalp TCRbeta sequences against the CD4 and CD8 repertoires from sorted blood. TCRdb re-hosts the immuneACCESS table, in-frame sequences only. Its copies lack some clones; in the studies checked, an unresolved V gene accounts for under half of them, and the cause for the rest is not known. That table is the source of V, J and clone size, and D and trimming were worked out from the DNA. The table shows around 100,000 clones here, with no singletons. Together, the top ten hold around a fifth of the sample.

The data belong to a study of CD8+ T cells in alopecia areata (dated by TCRdb to the late 2010s). As for the study more broadly: Skin from C3H/HeJ donors with spontaneous alopecia (roughly 6-12 months old) was grafted onto female C3H/HeJ recipients that were 7-10 weeks old. RNA came from the PAXgene miRNA kit for fixed scalp, the miRNeasy kit for PBMCs, and the RNeasy kit for mouse skin. In both human patients and the C3H/HeJ mouse model, the study applied high-throughput TCRbeta sequencing to look at T cell clonal expansion in alopecia areata. Amplification of TCRbeta CDR3 regions was done by immunoSEQ multiplex PCR using 35 Vbeta forward primers and 13 Jbeta reverse primers. Clonality in the scalp was compared among normal scalp (n=4), patchy alopecia areata scalp (n=8), and alopecia totalis/universalis scalp (n=8). Human TCRbeta sequencing covered scalp tissue and sorted CD4+ and CD8+ peripheral blood T cells from patchy and totalis/universalis alopecia areata patients and healthy controls. What the study reported, not specific to this receptor: Resident alphabeta T cells in normal human skin are also sequenced, complicating scalp TCR repertoire analysis, unlike mouse skin dominated by gammadelta T cells. TCR sequences shared between patients were less clear than in mice, possibly partly because of HLA diversity in the patient population. Higher clonality and more expanded CD8+ clones were observed in lesional scalp than in normal scalp, particularly in alopecia totalis/universalis, a finding suggestive of antigenic drive.

CDR3 length: 15 amino acids, cysteine to phenylalanine. Sequencing covers 33 bases of the CDR3, shown here with the frame starting at base 1. Here V drops 1 base and J drops 0 bases, and the junction holds 0 bases not matched to any gene. CDR1 and CDR2, looked up from the germline V gene, are SGHDT and FRDEAV. The receptor was derived from a C3H/HeJ mouse with alopecia areata. The strain in question carries the MHC haplotype H2-k. The V gene is TRBV14 and the J gene is TRBJ1-1, with 10 bases aligning to TRBD1. Sequenced input: lesional skin. This receptor carries the CDR3 CASSFGTGANTEVFF. The CDR3 DNA, read in part, is TGTGCCAGCAGTTTCGGGACAGGGGCAAACACA.